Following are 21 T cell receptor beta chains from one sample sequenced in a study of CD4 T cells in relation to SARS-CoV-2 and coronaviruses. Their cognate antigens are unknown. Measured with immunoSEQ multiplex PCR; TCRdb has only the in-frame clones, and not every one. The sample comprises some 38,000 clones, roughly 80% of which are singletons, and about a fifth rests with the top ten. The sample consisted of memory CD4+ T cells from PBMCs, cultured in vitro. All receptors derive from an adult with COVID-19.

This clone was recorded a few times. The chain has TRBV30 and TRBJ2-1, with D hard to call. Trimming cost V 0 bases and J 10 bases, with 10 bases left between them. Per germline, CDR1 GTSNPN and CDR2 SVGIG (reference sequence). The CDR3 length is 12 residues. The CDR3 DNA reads TGTGCCTGGAGTGTAAGTCTCACGGAGCAGTTCTTC. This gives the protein CAWSVSLTEQFF.

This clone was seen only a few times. This chain's CDR3 is CASSMSGELFF. The DNA for the CDR3 is TGTGCCAGTAGTATGTCCGGGGAGCTGTTTTTT. V gene TRBV19 combines with J gene TRBJ2-2; the D is unclear. The germline V and J ends were trimmed by 3 bases and 6 bases, with 2 bases remaining between them. The CDR3 has 11 amino acids. The germline CDR1 and CDR2 sequences are LNHDA and SQIVND (reference sequence).

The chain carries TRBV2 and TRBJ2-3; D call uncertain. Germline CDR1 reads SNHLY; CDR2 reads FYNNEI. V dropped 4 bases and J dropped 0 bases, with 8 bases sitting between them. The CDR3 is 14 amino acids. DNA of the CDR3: TGTGCCAGCAGTGTTGGCAGAAGCACAGATACGCAGTATTTT. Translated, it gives CASSVGRSTDTQYF.

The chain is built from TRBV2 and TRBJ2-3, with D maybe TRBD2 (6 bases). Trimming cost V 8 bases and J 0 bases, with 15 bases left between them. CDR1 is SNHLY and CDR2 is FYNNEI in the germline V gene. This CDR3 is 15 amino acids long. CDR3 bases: TGTGCCAGCCTCCGGAGAAGCGGGAGCACAGATACGCAGTATTTT. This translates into CASLRRSGSTDTQYF.

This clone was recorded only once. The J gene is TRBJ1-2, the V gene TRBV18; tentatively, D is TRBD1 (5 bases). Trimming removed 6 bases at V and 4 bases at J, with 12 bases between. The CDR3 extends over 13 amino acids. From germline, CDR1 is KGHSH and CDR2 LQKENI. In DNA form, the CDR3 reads TGTGCCAGCTCCGCGGGGGTTGGCTATGGCTACACCTTC. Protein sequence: CASSAGVGYGYTF.

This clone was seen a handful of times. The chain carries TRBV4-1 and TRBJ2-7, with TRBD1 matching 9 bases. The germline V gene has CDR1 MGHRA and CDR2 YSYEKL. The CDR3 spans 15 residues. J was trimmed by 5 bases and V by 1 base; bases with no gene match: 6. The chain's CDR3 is CASSQVWDRAHEQYF. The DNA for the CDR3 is TGCGCCAGCAGCCAAGTTTGGGACAGGGCCCACGAGCAGTACTTC.

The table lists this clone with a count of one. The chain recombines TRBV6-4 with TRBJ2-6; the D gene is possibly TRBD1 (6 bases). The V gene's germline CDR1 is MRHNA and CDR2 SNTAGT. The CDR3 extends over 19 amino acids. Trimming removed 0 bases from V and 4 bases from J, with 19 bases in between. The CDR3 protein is CASSDSREGGPGGANVLTF. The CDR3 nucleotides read TGTGCCAGCAGTGACTCCCGGGAAGGGGGTCCGGGGGGGGCCAACGTCCTGACTTTC.

The CDR3 region is CATRASGSTGELFF. The CDR3, as DNA: TGCGCCACCCGGGCTAGCGGGAGTACCGGGGAGCTGTTTTTT. The chain has TRBV10-1 and TRBJ2-2; the match to TRBD2 covers 10 bases. Germline V gene sequence: CDR1 WNHNN, CDR2 SYGVQD (reference sequence). The length of the CDR3 is 14 residues. V was pared by 10 bases and J by 5 bases, with 7 bases of the junction left unmatched.

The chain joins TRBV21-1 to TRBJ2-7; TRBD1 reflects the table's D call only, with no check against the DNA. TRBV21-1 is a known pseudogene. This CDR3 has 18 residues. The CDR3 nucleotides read TGTGCCAGCCCCGACCGACAGAAAAGTAATCGGAGCTCCTACGAGCAGTACTTC. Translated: CASPDRQKSNRSSYEQYF.

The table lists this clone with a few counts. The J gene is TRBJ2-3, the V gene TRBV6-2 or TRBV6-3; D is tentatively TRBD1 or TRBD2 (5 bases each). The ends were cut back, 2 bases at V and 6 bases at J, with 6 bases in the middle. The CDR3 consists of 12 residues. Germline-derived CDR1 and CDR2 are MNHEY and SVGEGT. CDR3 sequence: CASSYGDDTQYF. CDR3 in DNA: TGTGCCAGCAGTTACGGGGACGATACGCAGTATTTT.

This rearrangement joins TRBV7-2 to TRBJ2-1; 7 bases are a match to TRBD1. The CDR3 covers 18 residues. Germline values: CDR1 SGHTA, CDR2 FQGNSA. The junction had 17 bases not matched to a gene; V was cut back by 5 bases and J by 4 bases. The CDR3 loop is CASSDLNPGTAIYNEQFF. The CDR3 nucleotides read TGTGCCAGCAGCGATTTAAACCCCGGGACAGCTATTTACAATGAGCAGTTCTTC.

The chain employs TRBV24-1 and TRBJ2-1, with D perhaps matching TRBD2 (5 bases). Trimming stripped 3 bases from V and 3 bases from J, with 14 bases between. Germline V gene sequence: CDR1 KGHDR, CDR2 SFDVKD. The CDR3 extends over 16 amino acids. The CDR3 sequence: CATSDLSGADYNEQFF. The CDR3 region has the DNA TGTGCCACCAGTGATCTCAGCGGTGCCGACTACAATGAGCAGTTCTTC.

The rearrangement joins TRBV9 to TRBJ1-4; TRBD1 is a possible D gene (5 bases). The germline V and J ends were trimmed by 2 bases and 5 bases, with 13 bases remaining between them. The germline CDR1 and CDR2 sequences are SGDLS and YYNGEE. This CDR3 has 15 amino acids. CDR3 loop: CASSVSPGWNEKLFF. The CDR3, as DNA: TGTGCCAGCAGCGTGTCGCCAGGGTGGAATGAAAAACTGTTTTTT.

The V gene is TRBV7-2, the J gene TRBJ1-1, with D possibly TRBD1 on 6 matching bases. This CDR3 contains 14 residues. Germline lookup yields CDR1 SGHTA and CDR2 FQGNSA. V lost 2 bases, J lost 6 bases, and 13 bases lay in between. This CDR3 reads CASSLPWGAAEAFF. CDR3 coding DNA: TGTGCCAGCAGCTTACCGTGGGGGGCAGCTGAAGCTTTCTTT.

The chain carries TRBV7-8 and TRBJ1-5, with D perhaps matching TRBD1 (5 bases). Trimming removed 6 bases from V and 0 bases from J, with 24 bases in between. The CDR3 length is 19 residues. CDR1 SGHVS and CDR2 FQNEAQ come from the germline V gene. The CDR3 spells CASRGGVERGSYSNQPQHF. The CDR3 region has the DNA TGTGCCAGCAGAGGAGGGGTCGAGCGCGGCTCTTATAGCAATCAGCCCCAGCATTTT.

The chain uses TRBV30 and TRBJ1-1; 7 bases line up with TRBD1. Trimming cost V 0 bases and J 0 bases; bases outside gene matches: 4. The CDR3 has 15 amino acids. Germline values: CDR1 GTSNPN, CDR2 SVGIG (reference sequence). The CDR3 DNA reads TGTGCCTGGAGTGTGCCAGGGGGAATGAACACTGAAGCTTTCTTT. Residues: CAWSVPGGMNTEAFF.

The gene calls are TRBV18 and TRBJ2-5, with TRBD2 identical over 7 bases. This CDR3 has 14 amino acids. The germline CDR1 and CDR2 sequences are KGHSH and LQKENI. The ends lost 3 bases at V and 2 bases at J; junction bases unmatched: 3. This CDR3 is CASSPQRGQETQYF. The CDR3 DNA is TGTGCCAGCTCACCTCAGCGGGGACAAGAGACCCAGTACTTC.

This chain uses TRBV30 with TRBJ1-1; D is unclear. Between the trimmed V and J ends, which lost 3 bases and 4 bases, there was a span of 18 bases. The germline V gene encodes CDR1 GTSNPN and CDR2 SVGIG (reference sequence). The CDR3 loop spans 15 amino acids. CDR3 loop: CAWSARDPLPTEAFF. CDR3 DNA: TGTGCCTGGAGCGCACGGGATCCTCTTCCCACTGAAGCTTTCTTT. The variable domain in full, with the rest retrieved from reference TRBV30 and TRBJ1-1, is SQTIHQWPATLVQPVGSPLSLECTVEGTSNPNLYWYRQAAGRGLQLLFYSVGIGQISSEVPQNLSASRPQDRQFILSSKKLLLSDSGFYLCAWSARDPLPTEAFFGQGTRLTVV.

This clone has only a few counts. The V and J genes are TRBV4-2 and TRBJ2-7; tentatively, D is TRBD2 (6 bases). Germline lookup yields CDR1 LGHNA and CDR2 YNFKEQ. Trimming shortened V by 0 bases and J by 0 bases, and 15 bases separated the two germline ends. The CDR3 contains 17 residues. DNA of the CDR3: TGTGCCAGCAGCCAAGAAGGACCCGGGAGCCCCTCCTACGAGCAGTACTTC. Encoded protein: CASSQEGPGSPSYEQYF.

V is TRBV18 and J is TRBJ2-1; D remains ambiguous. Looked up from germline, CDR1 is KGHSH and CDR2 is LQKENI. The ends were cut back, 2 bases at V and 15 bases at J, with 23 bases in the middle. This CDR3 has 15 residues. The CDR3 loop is CASSPIQSKVLSLFF. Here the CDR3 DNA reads TGTGCCAGCTCACCAATACAATCAAAGGTTTTGAGTCTGTTCTTC. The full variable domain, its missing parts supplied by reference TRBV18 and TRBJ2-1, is NAGVMQNPRHLVRRRGQEARLRCSPMKGHSHVYWYRQLPEEGLKFMVYLQKENIIDESGMPKERFSAEFPKEGPSILRIQQVVRGDSAAYFCASSPIQSKVLSLFFGPGTRLTVL.

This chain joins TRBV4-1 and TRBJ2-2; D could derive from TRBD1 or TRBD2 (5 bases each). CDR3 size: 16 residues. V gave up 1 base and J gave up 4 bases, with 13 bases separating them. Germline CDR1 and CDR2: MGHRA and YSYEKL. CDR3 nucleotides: TGCGCCAGCAGCCAAGTCTTTTCAGGGAGCACCGGGGAGCTGTTTTTT. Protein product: CASSQVFSGSTGELFF.